A single TCR beta chain is shown here with its context. This specimen belongs to a study of blood T cell repertoires in COVID-19. For the study at large: Spain, Italy and the United States supplied samples that represented acute and convalescent COVID-19. T cells, B-cell-depleted T cells, or PBMCs provided the cDNA or gDNA that served as material.

Assay: immunoSEQ multiplex PCR; the TCRdb copy retains only in-frame clones and omits some. The table lists around 150,000 clones, over 75% of them singletons. V lost 3 bases and J lost 1, with 9 bases in between. Germline-derived CDR1 and CDR2 are KGHSH and LQKENI. The CDR3 totals 15 residues. The sample consisted of peripheral blood. This TCR was sampled from a man aged 55 to 70 with active or convalescent COVID-19. The chain has TRBV18 and TRBJ2-2; a weak D match, TRBD2 (6 bases). The CDR3 reads CASSPAGMNTGELFF. CDR3 nucleotide sequence: TGTGCCAGCTCACCGGCGGGGATGAACACCGGGGAGCTGTTTTTT.